Listed below are T cell receptor beta chains from one sample, sequenced in a study of T-cell memory formation after mild COVID-19. TCRdb called the 5' RACE reads again in MiXCR, with one record for every CDR3 protein. The sample has 190,000 or so distinct CDR3 sequences, 25% to 35% seen once; the top ten hold more than 9.5%. Source material: PBMCs or a T cell subset sorted from them (not recorded which). These receptors all come from an adult woman who had mild COVID-19 (a few samples of this study predate the infection). Cell type and time point are not known. CDR3s include the opening cysteine and the closing phenylalanine or tryptophan. The order of the fields is D gene, V gene, clone size, J gene, CDR3 DNA, CDR3 protein. The D gene is left open where the match is weak. Some rows have no size entry. The others give once, few or many, or a class for an expanded clone.

d_gene: TRBD1; v_gene: TRBV7-2; abundance: -; j_gene: TRBJ1-5; CDR3nt: TGTGCCAGCAGCCCGGATCGGACAGGCCCCAATCAGCCCCAGCATTTT; CDR3aa: CASSPDRTGPNQPQHF
d_gene: TRBD1; v_gene: TRBV7-6; abundance: -; j_gene: TRBJ2-4; CDR3nt: TGTGCCAGCAGCTTAAGGATTGGTAGAGGACAGGGGAGGGACATTCAGTACTTC; CDR3aa: CASSLRIGRGQGRDIQYF
d_gene: -; v_gene: TRBV9; abundance: -; j_gene: TRBJ2-3; CDR3nt: TGTGCCAGCAGCGGACATTTCCCCACAGATACGCAGTATTTT; CDR3aa: CASSGHFPTDTQYF
d_gene: -; v_gene: TRBV6-6; abundance: -; j_gene: TRBJ1-3; CDR3nt: TGTGCCAGCAGTTACGATCGGGTCTCTGGAAACACCATATATTTT; CDR3aa: CASSYDRVSGNTIYF
d_gene: TRBD2; v_gene: TRBV18; abundance: -; j_gene: TRBJ2-1; CDR3nt: TGTGCCAGCTCACCCGGACTAGGGTCGTCAAATGAGCAGTTCTTC; CDR3aa: CASSPGLGSSNEQFF
d_gene: -; v_gene: TRBV24-1; abundance: few; j_gene: TRBJ1-1; CDR3nt: TGTGCCACCAGACGGGGCCTGAACACTGAAGCTTTCTTT; CDR3aa: CATRRGLNTEAFF
d_gene: -; v_gene: TRBV5-1; abundance: few; j_gene: TRBJ2-7; CDR3nt: TGCGCCAGCAGCTTGAACCCAGGCGAGCAGTACTTC; CDR3aa: CASSLNPGEQYF
d_gene: TRBD2; v_gene: TRBV4-1; abundance: -; j_gene: TRBJ2-4; CDR3nt: TGCGCCAGCAGCCAAGGTCGGCTAGCGGGGACAAACATTCAGTACTTC; CDR3aa: CASSQGRLAGTNIQYF
d_gene: TRBD1; v_gene: TRBV20-1; abundance: few; j_gene: TRBJ1-4; CDR3nt: TGCAGTGCTCTGGACAGGGAAAAACTGTTTTTT; CDR3aa: CSALDREKLFF
d_gene: -; v_gene: TRBV3-1; abundance: -; j_gene: TRBJ2-1; CDR3nt: TGTGCCAGCAGCCCTACTACAGGTGAGCAGTTCTTC; CDR3aa: CASSPTTGEQFF
d_gene: -; v_gene: TRBV12-3/TRBV12-4; abundance: -; j_gene: TRBJ2-4; CDR3nt: TGTGCCAGCAGCCACGATACAGGGCCAATAGCCAAAAACATTCAGTACTTC; CDR3aa: CASSHDTGPIAKNIQYF
d_gene: -; v_gene: TRBV7-9; abundance: -; j_gene: TRBJ2-1; CDR3nt: TGTGCCAGCAGCTTAGCAGGGACCCTCTCCTACAATGAGCAGTTCTTC; CDR3aa: CASSLAGTLSYNEQFF
d_gene: -; v_gene: TRBV6-5; abundance: -; j_gene: TRBJ2-7; CDR3nt: TGTTCCAGCAGTACCCGGTACGAGCAGTACTTC; CDR3aa: CSSSTRYEQYF
d_gene: -; v_gene: TRBV18; abundance: few; j_gene: TRBJ2-1; CDR3nt: TGTGCCAGCTCAGACAGAATCGATTACAATGAGCAGTTCTTC; CDR3aa: CASSDRIDYNEQFF
d_gene: -; v_gene: TRBV12-3/TRBV12-4; abundance: -; j_gene: TRBJ2-2; CDR3nt: TGTGCCAGCAGTTTTAACGGGGGCACCGGGGAGCTGTTTTTT; CDR3aa: CASSFNGGTGELFF
d_gene: TRBD1; v_gene: TRBV7-6; abundance: many; j_gene: TRBJ2-2; CDR3nt: TGTGCCAGCAGTTCCGGACAGGGCCTATTCACCGGGGAGCTGTTTTTT; CDR3aa: CASSSGQGLFTGELFF
d_gene: -; v_gene: TRBV5-1; abundance: -; j_gene: TRBJ2-3; CDR3nt: TGCGCCAGCAGCGCGAACAGCCATACGCAGTATTTT; CDR3aa: CASSANSHTQYF
d_gene: -; v_gene: TRBV14; abundance: -; j_gene: TRBJ2-2; CDR3nt: TGTGCCAGCAGCCAAGGGACCACCGGGGAGCTGTTTTTT; CDR3aa: CASSQGTTGELFF
d_gene: -; v_gene: TRBV4-1; abundance: -; j_gene: TRBJ1-2; CDR3nt: TGCGCCAGCAGCCCACCCCCCCTCCGGGGCCCTGTGGGCTATGGCTACACCTTC; CDR3aa: CASSPPPLRGPVGYGYTF
d_gene: -; v_gene: TRBV18; abundance: once; j_gene: TRBJ2-3; CDR3nt: TGTGCCAGCTCACCAATGGGACTGGGGACAGATACGCAGTATTTT; CDR3aa: CASSPMGLGTDTQYF
d_gene: -; v_gene: TRBV9; abundance: -; j_gene: TRBJ2-1; CDR3nt: TGTGCCAGCAGCGTAGCGGGAAACTCCTACAATGAGCAGTTCTTC; CDR3aa: CASSVAGNSYNEQFF
d_gene: -; v_gene: TRBV4-1; abundance: -; j_gene: TRBJ1-2; CDR3nt: TGCGCCAGCAGCCAAGATCAGTCCGGACAGCTAATCTATGGCTACACCTTC; CDR3aa: CASSQDQSGQLIYGYTF
d_gene: TRBD1; v_gene: TRBV9; abundance: -; j_gene: TRBJ1-5; CDR3nt: TGTGCCAGCAGCGTAGTTTTGGGACAGGGCAATCAGCCCCAGCATTTT; CDR3aa: CASSVVLGQGNQPQHF
d_gene: -; v_gene: TRBV15; abundance: -; j_gene: TRBJ1-2; CDR3nt: TGTGCCACCAGCAGACAGAGACAGGATTACAGTGGCTACACCTTC; CDR3aa: CATSRQRQDYSGYTF
d_gene: TRBD2; v_gene: TRBV6-4; abundance: -; j_gene: TRBJ2-2; CDR3nt: TGTGCCAGCAGAATGACTAGCGGGTTCTCCCCCGGGGAGCTGTTTTTT; CDR3aa: CASRMTSGFSPGELFF
d_gene: TRBD2; v_gene: TRBV12-3/TRBV12-4; abundance: many; j_gene: TRBJ2-2; CDR3nt: TGTGCCAGCAGTATCACTAGCGGGGGGGCCGGGGAGCTGTTTTTT; CDR3aa: CASSITSGGAGELFF
d_gene: TRBD2; v_gene: TRBV15; abundance: few; j_gene: TRBJ2-7; CDR3nt: TGTGCCACCAGCGGAGCGGGAGTAGGCTACGAGCAGTACTTC; CDR3aa: CATSGAGVGYEQYF
d_gene: TRBD2; v_gene: TRBV11-2; abundance: few; j_gene: TRBJ2-7; CDR3nt: TGTGCCAGCAGCAGGCCGGGACTAGCGGGAGGCGAGCAGTACTTC; CDR3aa: CASSRPGLAGGEQYF
d_gene: -; v_gene: TRBV29-1; abundance: few; j_gene: TRBJ2-7; CDR3nt: TGCAGCGTTGAAAACCCATCTAAAGGCGAGCAGTACTTC; CDR3aa: CSVENPSKGEQYF
d_gene: -; v_gene: TRBV19; abundance: -; j_gene: TRBJ2-5; CDR3nt: TGTGCCAGTAGTGGACAGCGGGATGGGATGACCCAGTACTTC; CDR3aa: CASSGQRDGMTQYF
d_gene: TRBD2; v_gene: TRBV20-1; abundance: few; j_gene: TRBJ2-1; CDR3nt: TGCAGTGCTAGGGCGGCTAGCGGGAACAACAATGAGCAGTTCTTC; CDR3aa: CSARAASGNNNEQFF
d_gene: -; v_gene: TRBV28; abundance: -; j_gene: TRBJ1-4; CDR3nt: TGTGCCAGCAGTCCGGAGGCAACTAATGAAAAACTGTTTTTT; CDR3aa: CASSPEATNEKLFF
d_gene: -; v_gene: TRBV7-9; abundance: few; j_gene: TRBJ2-1; CDR3nt: TGTGCCAGCAGCATATGGCTAGCAATCCTCTCCTACAATGAGCAGTTCTTC; CDR3aa: CASSIWLAILSYNEQFF
d_gene: TRBD1; v_gene: TRBV6-1; abundance: few; j_gene: TRBJ1-1; CDR3nt: TGTGCCAGCAGTGAGGGTTCAGGGGGAACTGAAGCTTTCTTT; CDR3aa: CASSEGSGGTEAFF
d_gene: TRBD1; v_gene: TRBV20-1; abundance: -; j_gene: TRBJ1-4; CDR3nt: TGCAGTGTCCCTTCCAGAGGACAGGGTTTCGTGGCTAATGAAAAACTGTTTTTT; CDR3aa: CSVPSRGQGFVANEKLFF
d_gene: TRBD2; v_gene: TRBV6-6; abundance: few; j_gene: TRBJ2-7; CDR3nt: TGTGCCAGCAGACCGAGACTAGCGGGGGACGAGCAGTACTTC; CDR3aa: CASRPRLAGDEQYF
d_gene: TRBD1; v_gene: TRBV7-9; abundance: -; j_gene: TRBJ1-2; CDR3nt: TGTGCCAGCAGCGCCCGACAGGGTATAGAGGGCTACACCTTC; CDR3aa: CASSARQGIEGYTF
d_gene: -; v_gene: TRBV29-1; abundance: many; j_gene: TRBJ2-5; CDR3nt: TGCAGCGTTGAAGGGGCTAGGCAAGAGACCCAGTACTTC; CDR3aa: CSVEGARQETQYF
d_gene: -; v_gene: TRBV7-3; abundance: -; j_gene: TRBJ2-2; CDR3nt: TGTGCCAGCAGCCCAGGGGGGGCTTCTCACACCGGGGAGCTGTTTTTT; CDR3aa: CASSPGGASHTGELFF
d_gene: TRBD1; v_gene: TRBV4-3; abundance: once; j_gene: TRBJ1-1; CDR3nt: TGCGCCAGCGGTACAGGGGCCGGAGGGCTGTTTTCTGAAGCTTTCTTT; CDR3aa: CASGTGAGGLFSEAFF
d_gene: -; v_gene: TRBV20-1; abundance: -; j_gene: TRBJ2-3; CDR3nt: TGCAGTGCCAAACCCTTACTCAATGCGTCGGGTAATAAGCGGACGCAGTATTTT; CDR3aa: CSAKPLLNASGNKRTQYF
d_gene: -; v_gene: TRBV20-1; abundance: -; j_gene: TRBJ2-3; CDR3nt: TGCAGTGCTAGAGATTTAAATTATTGGAGGTTTACGCAGTATTTT; CDR3aa: CSARDLNYWRFTQYF
d_gene: TRBD2; v_gene: TRBV6-5; abundance: -; j_gene: TRBJ2-7; CDR3nt: TGTGCCAGCAGTTACGGCCAGCGGGGTGGAGAGCAGTACTTC; CDR3aa: CASSYGQRGGEQYF
d_gene: TRBD2; v_gene: TRBV6-5; abundance: -; j_gene: TRBJ2-2; CDR3nt: TGTGCCAGCAGTACAACTAGCGGGGGATGGGGCGGGGAGCTGTTTTTT; CDR3aa: CASSTTSGGWGGELFF
d_gene: -; v_gene: TRBV18; abundance: few; j_gene: TRBJ2-7; CDR3nt: TGTGCCAGCTCACCATTCGCGAGTTCGGGAGAAGAGCAGTACTTC; CDR3aa: CASSPFASSGEEQYF
d_gene: TRBD1; v_gene: TRBV18; abundance: few; j_gene: TRBJ1-1; CDR3nt: TGTGCCAGCTCACCATCACAGGGGGTCACTGAAGCTTTCTTT; CDR3aa: CASSPSQGVTEAFF
d_gene: -; v_gene: TRBV7-2; abundance: -; j_gene: TRBJ1-5; CDR3nt: TGTGCCAGCAGCCCCGCGAATCAGCCCCAGCATTTT; CDR3aa: CASSPANQPQHF
d_gene: -; v_gene: TRBV5-1; abundance: -; j_gene: TRBJ2-3; CDR3nt: TGCGCCAGCAGCTTGTCGGTTCCCTCCCATCTAGATACGCAGTATTTT; CDR3aa: CASSLSVPSHLDTQYF
d_gene: -; v_gene: TRBV10-3; abundance: -; j_gene: TRBJ2-7; CDR3nt: TGTGCCATCAGAGCAAACAGGGACTCCTACGAGCAGTACTTC; CDR3aa: CAIRANRDSYEQYF
d_gene: TRBD1; v_gene: TRBV29-1; abundance: few; j_gene: TRBJ2-1; CDR3nt: TGCAGCGTTGAAGGGGACGGGGACAGGGGATACAATGAGCAGTTCTTC; CDR3aa: CSVEGDGDRGYNEQFF
d_gene: -; v_gene: TRBV7-9; abundance: few; j_gene: TRBJ2-7; CDR3nt: TGTGCCAGCAGCTTAGTAAAGGGCCCCACCTACGAGCAGTACTTC; CDR3aa: CASSLVKGPTYEQYF
d_gene: -; v_gene: TRBV12-3/TRBV12-4; abundance: -; j_gene: TRBJ2-7; CDR3nt: TGTGCCAGCAGTCCCAACCGGGACGGACGTTACGAGCAGTACTTC; CDR3aa: CASSPNRDGRYEQYF
d_gene: -; v_gene: TRBV30; abundance: once; j_gene: TRBJ2-1; CDR3nt: TGTGCCTGGAGTCACGGGGATGACAATGAGCAGTTCTTC; CDR3aa: CAWSHGDDNEQFF
d_gene: -; v_gene: TRBV27; abundance: -; j_gene: TRBJ2-7; CDR3nt: TGTGCCAGCAGTTTTACGGGAGCCAACTACGAGCAGTACTTC; CDR3aa: CASSFTGANYEQYF
d_gene: TRBD2; v_gene: TRBV9; abundance: -; j_gene: TRBJ2-3; CDR3nt: TGTGCCAGCAGCGTAGAAACTAGCGGGAATCCTGGCACAGATACGCAGTATTTT; CDR3aa: CASSVETSGNPGTDTQYF
d_gene: -; v_gene: TRBV7-8; abundance: -; j_gene: TRBJ2-3; CDR3nt: TGTGCCAGCAGCTTATGGTGGGATACGCAGTATTTT; CDR3aa: CASSLWWDTQYF
d_gene: TRBD2; v_gene: TRBV14; abundance: -; j_gene: TRBJ2-1; CDR3nt: TGTGCCAGCAGCCCCGGGGGACTAGCGGGCTACAATGAGCAGTTCTTC; CDR3aa: CASSPGGLAGYNEQFF